This is a list of T cell receptor beta chains from one sample in a study of a mutant IDH1 vaccine in newly diagnosed glioma. The assay was immunoSEQ multiplex PCR, and TCRdb's table has in-frame clones only and misses some. The sample includes about 29,000 clones, around 80% of them seen just once. No antigens are known for them. The sequenced sample was PBMCs, obtained from a glioma patient whose treatment included an IDH1 peptide vaccine. The receptors were sampled from a woman between 18 and 29 years old with glioma. The CDR3 runs from the conserved cysteine through the conserved F or W. Each record gives: clone size, D gene, V gene, J gene, CDR3 DNA, CDR3 protein. A D gene is named only where the DNA matches it firmly. Clone size is given for some rows only: seen once, a few or many times, or a class if the clone is expanded.

clone size: few
D gene: -
V gene: TRBV25-1
J gene: TRBJ1-5
CDR3 DNA: TGTGCCAGCAGTGAGGGGACATTTCCGGGTCAGCCCCAGCATTTT
CDR3 protein: CASSEGTFPGQPQHF

clone size: -
D gene: TRBD1
V gene: TRBV4-2
J gene: TRBJ2-2
CDR3 DNA: TGTGCCAGCAGCCTACAAACGGGACAGGGGACCACCGGGGAGCTGTTTTTT
CDR3 protein: CASSLQTGQGTTGELFF

clone size: -
D gene: -
V gene: TRBV7-9
J gene: TRBJ2-7
CDR3 DNA: TGTGCCAGCAGCTCGACGGACCCCAGCTCCTACGAGCAGTACTTC
CDR3 protein: CASSSTDPSSYEQYF

clone size: few
D gene: -
V gene: TRBV4-1
J gene: TRBJ1-2
CDR3 DNA: TGCGCCACCTGGACGACAGAACCTGGCTACACCTTC
CDR3 protein: CATWTTEPGYTF

clone size: -
D gene: TRBD2
V gene: TRBV19
J gene: TRBJ2-6
CDR3 DNA: TGTGCCAGTAGGGCGGGGGAAGCTGGGGCCAACGTCCTGACTTTC
CDR3 protein: CASRAGEAGANVLTF

clone size: -
D gene: -
V gene: TRBV7-2
J gene: TRBJ2-2
CDR3 DNA: TGTGCCAGCAGCTTAGGGAACACCGGGGAGCTGTTTTTT
CDR3 protein: CASSLGNTGELFF

clone size: -
D gene: -
V gene: TRBV29-1
J gene: TRBJ1-1
CDR3 DNA: TGCAGCGCCTCTCCACAGAACACTGAAGCTTTCTTT
CDR3 protein: CSASPQNTEAFF

clone size: -
D gene: -
V gene: TRBV30
J gene: TRBJ1-5
CDR3 DNA: TGTGCCTGGAGCTGGGGGCGAAGCAATCAGCCCCAGCATTTT
CDR3 protein: CAWSWGRSNQPQHF

clone size: -
D gene: -
V gene: TRBV7-8
J gene: TRBJ2-4
CDR3 DNA: TGTGCCAGCAAGGCCTTAGCCAAAAACATTCAGTACTTC
CDR3 protein: CASKALAKNIQYF

clone size: -
D gene: -
V gene: TRBV27
J gene: TRBJ2-7
CDR3 DNA: TGTGCCAGCAGTCCCTATACAGGGAACGAGCAGTACTTC
CDR3 protein: CASSPYTGNEQYF

clone size: -
D gene: -
V gene: TRBV7-2
J gene: TRBJ2-6
CDR3 DNA: TGTGCCAGCAGCTTAGCCGGGGCCGCCACCTCTGGGGCCAACGTCCTGACTTTC
CDR3 protein: CASSLAGAATSGANVLTF

clone size: -
D gene: -
V gene: TRBV15
J gene: TRBJ2-7
CDR3 DNA: TGTGCCACCAGCAGAGATGGAAGTAGGGAGGAGCAGTACTTC
CDR3 protein: CATSRDGSREEQYF

clone size: -
D gene: -
V gene: TRBV7-9
J gene: TRBJ1-2
CDR3 DNA: TGTGCCAGCAGCCTGGACACAAGCCATGGCTACACCTTC
CDR3 protein: CASSLDTSHGYTF

clone size: -
D gene: -
V gene: TRBV9
J gene: TRBJ2-7
CDR3 DNA: TGTGCCAGCAGCGTTGGAGGGGGAGGCGAGCAGTACTTC
CDR3 protein: CASSVGGGGEQYF

clone size: -
D gene: TRBD2
V gene: TRBV6-4
J gene: TRBJ2-3
CDR3 DNA: TGTGCCAGCAGTGCCTTACTAGCGGGAGGGCCAGATACGCAGTATTTT
CDR3 protein: CASSALLAGGPDTQYF

clone size: -
D gene: -
V gene: TRBV4-3
J gene: TRBJ1-1
CDR3 DNA: TGCGCCAGCAGCCAAGGAACAGGCCGCGGGAACACTGAAGCTTTCTTT
CDR3 protein: CASSQGTGRGNTEAFF

clone size: few
D gene: -
V gene: TRBV13
J gene: TRBJ1-2
CDR3 DNA: TGTGCCAGCAGCTTAGGGGGTTGGGCTGGCTACACCTTC
CDR3 protein: CASSLGGWAGYTF

clone size: -
D gene: -
V gene: TRBV21-1
J gene: TRBJ2-7
CDR3 DNA: TGTGCCAGCAGCAAAGAAGGGTCCGGTCGACTCCTTCACTATCCCCAAAACTACGAGCAGTACTTC
CDR3 protein: CASSKEGSGRLLHYPQNYEQYF

clone size: -
D gene: -
V gene: TRBV7-2
J gene: TRBJ2-5
CDR3 DNA: TGTGCCAGCAGCTTAGGTGGACAGTTCCAAGAGACCCAGTACTTC
CDR3 protein: CASSLGGQFQETQYF

clone size: -
D gene: -
V gene: TRBV4-1
J gene: TRBJ1-1
CDR3 DNA: TGCGCCAGCAGCCAAGTTGCGGGGGGCACTGAAGCTTTCTTT
CDR3 protein: CASSQVAGGTEAFF

clone size: -
D gene: -
V gene: TRBV6-5
J gene: TRBJ2-4
CDR3 DNA: TGTGCCAGCAGGGGGCAGGCCAAAAACATTCAGTACTTC
CDR3 protein: CASRGQAKNIQYF

clone size: -
D gene: -
V gene: TRBV11-2
J gene: TRBJ2-5
CDR3 DNA: TGTGCCAGCAGCTTAGTTGGGTTCCAAGAGACCCAGTACTTC
CDR3 protein: CASSLVGFQETQYF

clone size: -
D gene: TRBD1
V gene: TRBV13
J gene: TRBJ1-4
CDR3 DNA: TGTGCCAGCAGCCCCCGACAGGGTGTCGATGAAAAACTGTTTTTT
CDR3 protein: CASSPRQGVDEKLFF

clone size: -
D gene: -
V gene: TRBV9
J gene: TRBJ2-3
CDR3 DNA: TGTGCCAGCAGCGTTGGGACCCCACCGAGAGATACGCAGTATTTT
CDR3 protein: CASSVGTPPRDTQYF